A single sample gave rise to the 28 T cell receptor beta chains below, sequenced in a study of T cells in Graves' hyperthyroidism and ophthalmopathy. RNA transcripts served as the template for amplifying TCR beta CDR3 regions. First-round RT-PCR of the TCR CDR3 relied on the HTBI primer set. MiXCR was run by TCRdb on the multiplex PCR reads, yielding one entry per CDR3 protein. The sample shows 300,000 to 350,000 distinct CDR3 sequences, 18% of them seen only once. The sequenced sample was blood. The receptors derive from a woman in her forties or fifties with Graves' hyperthyroidism.

The J gene is TRBJ1-6, the V gene TRBV13, with a possible D match to TRBD1 (5 bases). The V end lost 4 bases, the J end lost 7 bases, and 14 bases lay between the germline ends. Germline V lookup: CDR1 PRHDT, CDR2 FYEKMQ (reference sequence). The CDR3 runs to 15 residues. CDR3 protein: CASSSRDGGNSPLHF. DNA for the CDR3: TGTGCCAGCAGCTCCCGGGACGGGGGGAATTCACCCCTCCACTTT.

Ten or more counts support this clonotype. The chain combines TRBV3-1 with TRBJ2-1; 7 bases align to TRBD2. Trimming removed 4 bases from V and 9 bases from J; junction bases left unmatched: 12. The CDR3 loop spans 15 amino acids. Germline CDR1 LGHDT, CDR2 YNNKEL (reference sequence). For the CDR3, the DNA is TGTGCCAGCAGCCGCGGGGGAGGCCTTATGGTTGAGCAGTTCTTC. It codes for CASSRGGGLMVEQFF.

At least ten counts were recorded for this clonotype. This chain uses TRBV6-2 or TRBV6-3 with TRBJ2-1; 8 nucleotides match TRBD2. From germline, CDR1 is MNHEY and CDR2 SVGEGT. The V gene end was trimmed by 2 bases and the J gene end by 5 bases; junction bases not matched to a gene: 8. This CDR3 spans 16 amino acids. CDR3: CASSYHGLAGHNEQFF. The CDR3 region has the DNA TGTGCCAGCAGTTACCATGGGCTAGCGGGTCACAATGAGCAGTTCTTC.

This clonotype was seen many times. The chain is built from TRBV28 and TRBJ2-3; D call uncertain. CDR3 length: 15 amino acids. With 5 bases removed from V and 1 base from J, the gap between germline ends came to 13 bases. Looked up from germline, CDR1 is MDHEN and CDR2 is SYDVKM. DNA for the CDR3: TGTGCCAGCAGTGGGAAGACTCTTGGCACAGATACGCAGTATTTT. Translation gives CASSGKTLGTDTQYF.

This clonotype was seen ten or more times. The chain employs TRBV10-3 and TRBJ2-5, with a weak D call TRBD1 (5 bases). Germline assignment: CDR1 ENHRY and CDR2 SYGVKD. Between the trimmed V and J ends, which lost 3 bases and 2 bases, there was a span of 13 bases. The CDR3 sequence is 15 residues long. CDR3 sequence: CAISEQAPPQETQYF. The DNA for the CDR3 is TGTGCCATCAGTGAACAGGCCCCTCCACAAGAGACCCAGTACTTC.

In its sample, this clonotype was seen many times. The chain carries TRBV20-1 and TRBJ2-1; no definite D call. Germline V CDR1 and CDR2: DFQATT, SNEGSKA (reference sequence). This CDR3 region has 13 residues. Trimming left V 4 bases short and J 5 bases short, with 12 bases between. CDR3 in DNA: TGCAGTGCTATGGTGGCGGTTGACAATGAGCAGTTCTTC. Translating it yields CSAMVAVDNEQFF.

This clonotype has just a few counts. V is TRBV7-8 and J is TRBJ2-5; unclear D gene. The CDR3 totals 13 residues. Germline V gives CDR1 SGHVS, CDR2 FQNEAQ. Deletions cut 5 bases from V and 2 bases from J, with 9 bases between. CDR3 nucleotides: TGTGCCAGCAGCCCGGACCGTCAAGAGACCCAGTACTTC. This encodes CASSPDRQETQYF.

Notes on this clonotype: A clone one base away is much larger, so this may be a read error. The CDR3 sequence: CSAPETGWDNGQFF. DNA for the CDR3: TGCAGTGCCCCAGAGACAGGGTGGGACAATGGGCAGTTCTTC. The gene calls are TRBV20-1 and TRBJ2-1; 7 bases agree with TRBD1. Germline V CDR1 and CDR2: DFQATT, SNEGSKA (reference sequence). The CDR3 spans 14 residues.

This clonotype has a handful of counts. The V call is TRBV5-1, the J call TRBJ1-3, with 10 bases identical to TRBD1. V dropped 0 bases and J dropped 0; count of bases not matched to a gene: 6. This CDR3 contains 18 residues. In germline, CDR1 is SGHRS, CDR2 YFSETQ. CDR3 sequence: CASSLGQGAHRSGNTIYF. Written as DNA, the CDR3 is TGCGCCAGCAGCTTGGGACAGGGGGCCCACCGCTCTGGAAACACCATATATTTT.

The chain employs TRBV7-3 and TRBJ2-1; 8 nucleotides line up with TRBD1. V lost 5 bases to trimming and J lost 9 bases; unmatched junction nucleotides: 9. Germline V gene data show CDR1 as SGHTA and CDR2 as FQGTGA. The CDR3 has 14 amino acids. CDR3 nucleotides: TGTGCCAGCAGCCCGCGGACAGGGCGCCGTGAGCAGTTCTTC. Its protein product is CASSPRTGRREQFF.

As regards this clonotype: A much larger clonotype is one base distant, so this may be a read error. The CDR3 DNA reads as TGTGCCAGCAGTTTCGAGACTAGATCCGAGCAGTACTTC. It specifies CASSFETRSEQYF. The chain joins TRBV27 to TRBJ2-7; tentative D call: TRBD2 (6 bases). Germline V lookup: CDR1 MNHEY, CDR2 SMNVEV (reference sequence). The CDR3 sequence is 13 residues long. V was cut by 3 bases and J by 6 bases, with 12 bases left in between.

This rearrangement joins TRBV7-9 to TRBJ2-7, with D possibly being TRBD1 (6 bases). The germline V gene encodes CDR1 SEHNR and CDR2 FQNEAQ (reference sequence). Trimming stripped 4 bases from V and 5 bases from J, with 12 bases between. The CDR3 covers 13 residues. CDR3 protein: CASSWHRENEQYF. In DNA form, the CDR3 reads TGTGCCAGCAGCTGGCACAGGGAAAACGAGCAGTACTTC.

Ten or more counts support this clonotype. This chain links TRBV7-6 with TRBJ2-1; D remains ambiguous. The CDR3 extends over 12 amino acids. The V and J ends lost 2 bases and 7 bases respectively, with 6 bases between them. CDR1 is SGHVS, CDR2 FNYEAQ, per germline. CDR3 protein: CASSLLRNEQFF. The CDR3 DNA follows: TGTGCCAGCAGCTTACTTCGTAATGAGCAGTTCTTC.

The rearrangement uses TRBV24-1 and TRBJ2-1, with 13 bases matching TRBD2. V was clipped by 5 bases and J by 6 bases; unmatched bases: 3. This CDR3 has 15 amino acids. CDR1 is KGHDR, CDR2 SFDVKD, per germline. The CDR3 nucleotides are TGTGCCACCAGTGTCGGGACTAGCGGGACCAATGAGCAGTTCTTC. Its translation: CATSVGTSGTNEQFF.

J is TRBJ2-1 and V is TRBV11-1, with 12 bases aligning to TRBD1. CDR1 and CDR2 from the germline V gene are SGHAT and FQDESV (reference sequence). With 2 bases clipped from V and 11 bases from J, the junction kept 10 bases outside the gene matches. This CDR3 has 16 residues. The CDR3 region is CASSLRDRGLGVKQFF. The CDR3 nucleotides are TGTGCCAGCAGCTTAAGGGACAGGGGGCTCGGTGTAAAGCAGTTCTTC.

This clonotype has more than one count but fewer than ten. The rearrangement uses TRBV20-1 and TRBJ1-1, with unresolved D. Germline loops: CDR1 DFQATT, CDR2 SNEGSKA (reference sequence). The CDR3 has 13 residues. V lost 6 bases to trimming and J lost 5 bases, with 16 bases between them. CDR3 loop: CSAPLGVETEAFF. DNA of the CDR3: TGCAGTGCCCCACTGGGCGTCGAAACTGAAGCTTTCTTT.

This clonotype was counted many times. This chain links TRBV12-3 or TRBV12-4 with TRBJ1-1, with D uncertain. The CDR3 spans 15 residues. V lost 3 bases, J lost 5 bases, and 16 bases lay in between. The CDR3 sequence: CASSLRYADSTEAFF. The CDR3 bases are TGTGCCAGCAGTTTGCGGTACGCAGACTCGACTGAAGCTTTCTTT.

The CDR3 nucleotides are TGTGCCAGCAGCTTAGCGCTAGCGGGGAGCACAGATACGCAGTATTTT. It yields the protein CASSLALAGSTDTQYF. The chain carries TRBV7-9 and TRBJ2-3; 9 nucleotides align to TRBD2. The V gene's germline CDR1 is SEHNR and CDR2 FQNEAQ (reference sequence). The CDR3 has 16 residues. Germline trimming cut 0 bases from V and 0 bases from J; bases unmatched to any gene: 1. Full variable domain (remainder filled in from reference TRBV7-9 and TRBJ2-3): DTGVSQNPRHKITKRGQNVTFRCDPISEHNRLYWYRQTLGQGPEFLTYFQNEAQLEKSRLLSDRFSAERPKGSFSTLEIQRTEQGDSAMYLCASSLALAGSTDTQYFGPGTRLTVL.

This clonotype was observed many times. V gene TRBV6-1 combines with J gene TRBJ2-5, with a tentative D call TRBD2 (5 bases). Germline V CDR1 and CDR2: MNHNS, SASEGT. The CDR3 extends over 14 amino acids. Trimming cost V 5 bases and J 5 bases, with 15 bases left between them. CDR3 in amino acids: CASSFIWEKETQYF. CDR3 bases: TGTGCCAGCAGTTTCATTTGGGAGAAGGAGACCCAGTACTTC.

This clonotype has only a few counts. V usage is TRBV12-3 or TRBV12-4 and J usage is TRBJ2-2; D is unclear. With 3 bases removed from V and 6 bases from J, the gap between germline ends came to 5 bases. CDR3 length equals 12 residues. As DNA, the CDR3 is TGTGCCAGCAGTTTTGGCCCCGGGGAGCTGTTTTTT. It codes for CASSFGPGELFF.

In the case of this clonotype: The junction shows a germline mismatch at one end, possibly a read error. The gene calls are TRBV2 and TRBJ2-7, with 9 bases matching TRBD1. The CDR3 spans 15 residues. The germline V gene has CDR1 SNHLY and CDR2 FYNNEI. The CDR3 nucleotides are TGTGCCAGCAGCGAAGACAGGGGGTACCCCTACGAGCAGTACTTC. Translation gives CASSEDRGYPYEQYF.

This clonotype was seen many times. This chain links TRBV5-1 with TRBJ2-3, with D perhaps assigned TRBD1 or TRBD2 (5 bases each). V lost 1 base, J lost 2 bases, and 11 bases lay in between. The CDR3 loop spans 15 amino acids. Germline CDR1 SGHRS, CDR2 YFSETQ. Here the CDR3 DNA reads TGCGCCAGCAGCTTGACGGGGCACCTCACAGATACGCAGTATTTT. Its protein is CASSLTGHLTDTQYF.

This chain uses TRBV4-1 with TRBJ2-7, with D possibly TRBD2 on 6 matching bases. CDR1 MGHRA and CDR2 YSYEKL come from the germline V gene. The CDR3 consists of 14 residues. V lost 1 base and J 3 bases, leaving 10 bases between the germline ends. Here the CDR3 DNA reads TGCGCCAGCAGCCAAGTGGAGGGGAACTACGAGCAGTACGTC. It codes for CASSQVEGNYEQYV.

V gene TRBV11-2 combines with J gene TRBJ1-1, with a possible D match to TRBD1 (6 bases). This CDR3 comprises 14 residues. CDR1 and CDR2 from the germline V gene are SGHAT and FQNNGV. Trimming took 5 bases from V and 3 from J, leaving 13 bases between them. For the CDR3, the DNA is TGTGCCAGCAGCGTGTTGGAGGGGGACACTGAAGCTTTCTTT. Translated: CASSVLEGDTEAFF.

Turning to this clonotype: Relative to the germline gene, one junction end is altered; a read error may explain this. The chain carries TRBV7-7 and TRBJ2-5, with 8 bases identical to TRBD2. Germline loops: CDR1 SSHAT, CDR2 FNYEAQ (reference sequence). CDR3 size: 16 residues. The chain's CDR3 is CASSRAGGGPQETQYF. For the CDR3, the DNA is TGTGCTAGCAGCCGTGCAGGCGGGGGGCCGCAAGAGACCCAGTACTTC.

This clonotype was detected many times. The chain joins TRBV18 to TRBJ2-1; unclear D gene. CDR3 length: 14 residues. The V gene's germline CDR1 is KGHSH and CDR2 LQKENI. The V and J ends lost 0 bases and 5 bases respectively, with 8 bases between them. CDR3 in amino acids: CASSPPGGNNEQFF. The CDR3 DNA reads as TGTGCCAGCTCACCACCCGGCGGTAACAATGAGCAGTTCTTC.

The V gene is TRBV4-1, the J gene TRBJ1-6; TRBD1 matches 9 bases. Trimming removed 3 bases from V and 6 bases from J; junction bases left unmatched: 3. This CDR3 spans 15 amino acids. Germline V gene data show CDR1 as MGHRA and CDR2 as YSYEKL. For the CDR3, the DNA is TGCGCCAGCAGCCACCAGACAGGGGGTAATTCACCCCTCCACTTT. It translates to CASSHQTGGNSPLHF.

The V and J genes are TRBV6-5 and TRBJ2-2, with D possibly being TRBD2 (5 bases). The ends were cut back, 2 bases at V and 4 bases at J, with 11 bases in the middle. The CDR3 is made up of 15 amino acids. Per the germline V gene, CDR1 is MNHEY and CDR2 is SVGAGI. The CDR3 DNA follows: TGTGCCAGCAGTTACCAGGTGGGGAGCACCGGGGAGCTGTTTTTT. This encodes CASSYQVGSTGELFF.